This T cell receptor (beta chain) comes out of a study of Tregs in tolerant kidney transplant recipients. The assay was immunoSEQ multiplex PCR, and TCRdb's table has in-frame clones only and misses some. The sample includes roughly 250,000 clones, roughly 84% of them seen just once. Between the trimmed V and J ends, which lost 3 bases and 0 bases, there was a span of 9 bases. The CDR3 totals 15 residues. Germline CDR1 is KGHSH and CDR2 is LQKENI. On this clone itself: The target antigen is unknown.

Study-level points and caveats: Biological reproducibility was not directly addressed in this study.

The clonotype was recovered from a human donor in good health. The sequenced material came from CD4+ T cells from blood. V gene TRBV18 combines with J gene TRBJ1-5; tentatively, D is TRBD1 (6 bases). CDR3 bases: TGTGCCAGCTCACCGGACAGATTTAGCAATCAGCCCCAGCATTTT. Encoded protein: CASSPDRFSNQPQHF.